The entry that follows covers one T cell receptor (beta chain) sequence. Its antigen is not identified. This was the immunoSEQ version 4 assay in survey mode. Template was genomic DNA at about 9.3 ng/uL, with up to roughly 1 ug used per sample. Sequencing was performed with immunoSEQ multiplex PCR; in TCRdb, only in-frame clones are kept and a portion is missing. Of roughly 32,000 clones in the sample, roughly 80% are singletons; the top ten hold about 20%. Overlapping HIV-1 Gag 15-mer peptides at around 0.91 ug per peptide per mL were used. CD40L/CD69 double-negative CD45RO-high memory CD4+ T cells were collected. This specimen comes from a study of persistence of HIV-infected CD4 T cells. The source was CD4+ T cells sorted from PBMCs after approximately 20-hour stimulation, collected from a patient who received antiretroviral therapy. This TCR was sampled from an adult woman with HIV who was CMV-seropositive.

CDR3 nucleotide sequence: TGCAGCGTTGTACAGGGGATGGGCACTGAAGCTTTCTTT. Translation: CSVVQGMGTEAFF. The rearrangement links TRBV29-1 to TRBJ1-1; TRBD1 matches at 7 bases. There are 13 residues in the CDR3. The V segment lost 4 bases and the J segment 4 bases; nucleotides outside the gene matches: 6. Per germline, CDR1 SQVTM and CDR2 ANQGSEA.